A selection of T cell receptor beta chains follows, all from one sample in a study of cytomegalovirus exposure and HLA in healthy donors. Method: immunoSEQ multiplex PCR; TCRdb's copy keeps in-frame clones and lacks some. This sample has 200,000 or so clones, with approximately 83% found just once. Sequencing was done on a sample of PBMCs. The origin of the receptors is a boy aged 2-9 years in good health and CMV-seronegative. CDR3s include the opening cysteine and the closing phenylalanine or tryptophan. The D gene is left open where the match is weak. Part of the rows lack a size; the others show once, few, many or a class for expanded clones.

>TRBV14|TRBJ1-1|15|-|-
TGTGCCAGCAGCCAAGGGCGGACAGCGAACACTGAAGCTTTCTTT
CASSQGRTANTEAFF
>TRBV4-2|TRBJ1-2|15|TRBD1|-
TGTGCCAGCAGCCAGGAACTGACAGGGCTCTATGGCTACACCTTC
CASSQELTGLYGYTF
>TRBV5-4|TRBJ1-3|13|-|-
TGTGCCAGCAGCTTGGACAGAGGAAACACCATATATTTT
CASSLDRGNTIYF
>TRBV5-1|TRBJ1-1|16|TRBD1|once
TGCGCCAGCAGCCTGCTGACAGGGGCGTTGAGAACTGAAGCTTTCTTT
CASSLLTGALRTEAFF
>TRBV9|TRBJ2-3|15|TRBD2|-
TGTGCCAGCAGCGTACCGGGGGGGGGCGCAGATACGCAGTATTTT
CASSVPGGGADTQYF
>TRBV29-1|TRBJ2-1|16|-|once
TGCAGCGTTGGTCCGGGGTACCCAAGCTCCTACAATGAGCAGTTCTTC
CSVGPGYPSSYNEQFF
>TRBV9|TRBJ2-3|15|TRBD1|-
TGTGCCAGCAGTCTCTCGAGGGGGCACACAGATACGCAGTATTTT
CASSLSRGHTDTQYF
>TRBV27|TRBJ1-3|17|-|-
TGTGCCAGCAGTTTAATCGGGGACGGGAGCTCTGGAAACACCATATATTTT
CASSLIGDGSSGNTIYF
>TRBV5-1|TRBJ2-3|16|TRBD1|-
TGCGCCAGCAGCCGGCCCCGGGACAGGGGCACAGATACGCAGTATTTT
CASSRPRDRGTDTQYF
>TRBV5-1|TRBJ2-7|14|TRBD1|few
TGCGCCAGCCGCTTAGGGACAGGGCGTGACGAGCAGTACTTC
CASRLGTGRDEQYF
>TRBV19|TRBJ1-1|14|TRBD1|-
TGTGCCAGTAGTTTCCGGGACAGCCGACTTGAAGCTTTCTTT
CASSFRDSRLEAFF
>TRBV5-1|TRBJ1-2|15|-|once
TGCGCCAGCAGCAATATTCCTACAGAGATCTATGGCTACACCTTC
CASSNIPTEIYGYTF
>TRBV27|TRBJ2-7|13|-|-
TGTGCCAGCAGTTTAAACAGAGGGTACGAGCAGTACTTC
CASSLNRGYEQYF
>TRBV15|TRBJ2-7|15|TRBD2|-
TGTGCCACCAGCAGAGGGGCGGGAGTCCCCCCCGAGCAGTACTTC
CATSRGAGVPPEQYF
>TRBV4-1|TRBJ2-5|16|TRBD1|-
TGCGCCAGCAGCCTTGCCGGGACAGGCGTCTTCGAGACCCAGTACTTC
CASSLAGTGVFETQYF
>TRBV19|TRBJ1-1|12|-|-
TGTGCCAGTCGGGGGTTAGACGCTGAAGCTTTCTTT
CASRGLDAEAFF
>TRBV14|TRBJ2-2|17|TRBD2|-
TGTGCCAGCAGCCCGGGACTAGCGGGAGGGAACACCGGGGAGCTGTTTTTT
CASSPGLAGGNTGELFF
>TRBV2|TRBJ2-5|14|TRBD1|-
TGTGCCAGCAGTGATGGGACAGGGAAGGAGACCCAGTACTTC
CASSDGTGKETQYF
>TRBV7-2|TRBJ2-3|16|TRBD2|few
TGTGCCAGCAGCTTTACCGGGACTAGCGTGTCAGATACGCAGTATTTT
CASSFTGTSVSDTQYF
>TRBV10-3|TRBJ1-1|16|-|-
TGTGCCATCAGTGAGTTTTCACCAGGGCCGAACACTGAAGCTTTCTTT
CAISEFSPGPNTEAFF
>TRBV6-5|TRBJ1-4|14|TRBD1|-
TGTGCCAGCAGGCGGACAGGGAGTAGTGAAAAACTGTTTTTT
CASRRTGSSEKLFF
>TRBV19|TRBJ1-1|14|-|few
TGTGCCAGTAGACTAGGACGGGGAGACACTGAAGCTTTCTTT
CASRLGRGDTEAFF
>TRBV7-6|TRBJ2-1|15|TRBD2|-
TGTGCCAGCAGCTCCTTAGCGGGAGCCCGTGGGGAGCAGTTCTTC
CASSSLAGARGEQFF
>TRBV11-2|TRBJ1-2|14|-|-
TGTGCCAGCAGCTTACAACAGATTAAGAATGGCTACACCTTC
CASSLQQIKNGYTF
>TRBV30|TRBJ2-7|14|-|-
TGTGCCTGGACCCCCCGGAGCAACTCCTACGAGCAGTACTTC
CAWTPRSNSYEQYF
>TRBV5-6|TRBJ1-2|14|-|-
TGTGCCAGCAGCTTTCAAGACAGAAACTATGGCTACACCTTC
CASSFQDRNYGYTF
>TRBV29-1|TRBJ1-1|12|-|-
TGCAGCGTCCACCACAGGAACACTGAAGCTTTCTTT
CSVHHRNTEAFF
>TRBV5-4|TRBJ2-7|15|TRBD1|-
TGTGCCAGCAGCTTGTCCCAGGGGGTGAGCAACGAGCAGTACTTC
CASSLSQGVSNEQYF
>TRBV4-1|TRBJ1-1|14|-|few
TGCGCCAGCGGGGAGTTGGGCATGAACACTGAAGCTTTCTTT
CASGELGMNTEAFF
>TRBV30|TRBJ1-2|10|-|-
TGTGCCTGGACCCCCGGTCCCTTCACCTTC
CAWTPGPFTF
>TRBV6-5|TRBJ2-7|14|TRBD1|-
TGTGCCAGCAGAGAGGACAGGGGGAACTACGAGCAGTACTTC
CASREDRGNYEQYF
>TRBV18|TRBJ2-1|17|-|-
TGTGCCAGCTCACCATTCTACTCGGGATTCTCCTACAATGAGCAGTTCTTC
CASSPFYSGFSYNEQFF
>TRBV25-1|TRBJ2-1|16|-|-
TGTGCCAGCAGTGAATATAAAGGGGTTGGGGGGTTTGAGCAGTTCTTC
CASSEYKGVGGFEQFF
>TRBV5-6|TRBJ2-7|14|TRBD2|-
TGTGCCAGCAGCTTGGGACTAGCGGGAGGCGAGCAGTACTTC
CASSLGLAGGEQYF
>TRBV13|TRBJ2-7|14|-|-
TGTGCCAGCAGCTCACGGGACTTGACCTACGAGCAGTACTTC
CASSSRDLTYEQYF
>TRBV7-3|TRBJ2-2|16|TRBD2|-
TGTGCCAGCAGCTTAAGGCTAGCGGGGGGGCCCGGGGAGCTGTTTTTT
CASSLRLAGGPGELFF
>TRBV19|TRBJ2-7|15|TRBD2|-
TGTGCCAGTAGTAAACTAGCGGGAAGGATGAACGAGCAGTACTTC
CASSKLAGRMNEQYF
>TRBV4-1|TRBJ1-1|13|-|-
TGCGCCAGCAGTCTAGGGGGTGGTACTGAAGCTTTCTTT
CASSLGGGTEAFF
>TRBV10-3|TRBJ2-7|15|-|few
TGTGCCATCAGTGAGGGTCCCCGCGGCTCCTACGAGCAGTACTTC
CAISEGPRGSYEQYF
>TRBV10-3|TRBJ2-1|12|TRBD1|-
TGTGCCATTGGACAGGGTATGCGTGAGCAGTTCTTC
CAIGQGMREQFF
>TRBV6-5|TRBJ1-1|12|TRBD1|-
TGTGCCAGCAGCGTAGGGACAGGGGAAGCTTTCTTT
CASSVGTGEAFF
>TRBV13|TRBJ1-2|13|TRBD1|-
TGTGCCAGCAGCTACAGGGGATGGGATGGCTACACCTTC
CASSYRGWDGYTF
>TRBV5-6|TRBJ2-2|18|TRBD1|-
TGTGCCAGCAGCTTGTTTTTCATTGGGACAGGGGAAATCGGGGAGCTGTTTTTT
CASSLFFIGTGEIGELFF
>TRBV13|TRBJ2-7|12|TRBD1|once
TGTGCCAGCAGCAGACAGGGCTACGAGCAGTACTTC
CASSRQGYEQYF
>TRBV9|TRBJ2-3|16|TRBD2|once
TGTGCCAGCAGCGTAGTGGCGGGAGGGCCCACAGATACGCAGTATTTT
CASSVVAGGPTDTQYF
>TRBV6-1|TRBJ2-7|15|-|few
TGTGCCAGCAGTGAAGAGGTCAGGGGGGCCTACGAGCAGTACTTC
CASSEEVRGAYEQYF
>TRBV7-9|TRBJ2-3|13|-|-
TGTGCCAGCAGCTCTAACAGGGAAGATACGCAGTATTTT
CASSSNREDTQYF
>TRBV6-1|TRBJ2-7|17|-|-
TGTGCCAGCAGTGAATCCCCGAGACAGCGCCTGGTCTACGAGCAGTACTTC
CASSESPRQRLVYEQYF
>TRBV27|TRBJ2-3|14|TRBD2|-
TGTGCCAGCAGCCCGGGACTAGTTGCAGATACGCAGTATTTT
CASSPGLVADTQYF
>TRBV2|TRBJ2-7|13|-|-
TGTGCCAGCAGAGTGACCGGGTCCTACGAGCAGTACTTC
CASRVTGSYEQYF
>TRBV11-2|TRBJ1-4|17|-|-
TGTGCCAGCAGCTTAGTGGGTACGGCAGGCTCGGCGGGGAAACTGTTTTTT
CASSLVGTAGSAGKLFF
>TRBV6-1|TRBJ1-5|15|-|few
TGTGCCAGCAGTGAAGTGGGTCGGGACAATCAGCCCCAGCATTTT
CASSEVGRDNQPQHF
>TRBV27|TRBJ1-1|11|-|-
TGTGCCAGCAGTGGGGGGGGCGAAGCTTTCTTT
CASSGGGEAFF